Detailed here is one TCR beta chain. The V gene's germline CDR1 is DFQATT and CDR2 SNEGSKA (reference sequence). Trimming took 3 bases from V and 2 from J, leaving 4 bases between them. This CDR3 has 11 residues. This sample is part of a study of blood T cell repertoires in COVID-19. Overall study context: The United States, Italy and Spain were the sources of the acute and convalescent COVID-19 samples. T cells, B-cell-depleted T cells, or PBMCs supplied cDNA or gDNA.

Original analysis: Counts of nucleated cells, estimated from reference gene primer amplification, were obtained. This table comes from immunoSEQ multiplex PCR, and its TCRdb copy is limited to in-frame clones, with some not included. The DNA gave D and trimming, while V, J and clone size come from that table. Found here are approximately 100,000 clones, 85% to 90% of them singletons; the top ten hold about a third. The V gene is TRBV20-1, the J gene TRBJ2-5; D gene ambiguous. Input material: peripheral blood. The TCR comes from a woman aged 80 or over with acute or convalescent COVID-19. As DNA, the CDR3 is TGCAGTGCTAGGCGTCAAGAGACCCAGTACTTC. This translates into CSARRQETQYF.